Sequencing of this T cell receptor (beta chain) was carried out in a study of T-cell memory formation after mild COVID-19. TCRdb redid the calling of the 5' RACE reads with MiXCR, one entry per CDR3 protein. The sample consists of approximately 180,000 distinct CDR3 sequences, around 15% of them appearing once. On this clonotype: Antigen: not known.

Points from the study as a whole: Memory sampled before infection contained some responding clones, suggesting cross-reactive memory joined.

Germline V gene data show CDR1 as SQVTM and CDR2 as ANQGSEA. CDR3 length: 14 residues. The V gene end was trimmed by 4 bases and the J gene end by 5 bases; junction bases not matched to a gene: 9. Sequencing used PBMCs or a T cell subset sorted from them (not recorded which). The V call is TRBV29-1, the J call TRBJ2-5; 8 nucleotides agree with TRBD1. This TCR derives from an adult woman who had mild COVID-19 (a few samples of this study predate the infection). Cell type and time point are not known. The CDR3: CSVASGTGRETQYF. The CDR3 DNA follows: TGCAGCGTTGCAAGTGGGACAGGCAGGGAGACCCAGTACTTC.